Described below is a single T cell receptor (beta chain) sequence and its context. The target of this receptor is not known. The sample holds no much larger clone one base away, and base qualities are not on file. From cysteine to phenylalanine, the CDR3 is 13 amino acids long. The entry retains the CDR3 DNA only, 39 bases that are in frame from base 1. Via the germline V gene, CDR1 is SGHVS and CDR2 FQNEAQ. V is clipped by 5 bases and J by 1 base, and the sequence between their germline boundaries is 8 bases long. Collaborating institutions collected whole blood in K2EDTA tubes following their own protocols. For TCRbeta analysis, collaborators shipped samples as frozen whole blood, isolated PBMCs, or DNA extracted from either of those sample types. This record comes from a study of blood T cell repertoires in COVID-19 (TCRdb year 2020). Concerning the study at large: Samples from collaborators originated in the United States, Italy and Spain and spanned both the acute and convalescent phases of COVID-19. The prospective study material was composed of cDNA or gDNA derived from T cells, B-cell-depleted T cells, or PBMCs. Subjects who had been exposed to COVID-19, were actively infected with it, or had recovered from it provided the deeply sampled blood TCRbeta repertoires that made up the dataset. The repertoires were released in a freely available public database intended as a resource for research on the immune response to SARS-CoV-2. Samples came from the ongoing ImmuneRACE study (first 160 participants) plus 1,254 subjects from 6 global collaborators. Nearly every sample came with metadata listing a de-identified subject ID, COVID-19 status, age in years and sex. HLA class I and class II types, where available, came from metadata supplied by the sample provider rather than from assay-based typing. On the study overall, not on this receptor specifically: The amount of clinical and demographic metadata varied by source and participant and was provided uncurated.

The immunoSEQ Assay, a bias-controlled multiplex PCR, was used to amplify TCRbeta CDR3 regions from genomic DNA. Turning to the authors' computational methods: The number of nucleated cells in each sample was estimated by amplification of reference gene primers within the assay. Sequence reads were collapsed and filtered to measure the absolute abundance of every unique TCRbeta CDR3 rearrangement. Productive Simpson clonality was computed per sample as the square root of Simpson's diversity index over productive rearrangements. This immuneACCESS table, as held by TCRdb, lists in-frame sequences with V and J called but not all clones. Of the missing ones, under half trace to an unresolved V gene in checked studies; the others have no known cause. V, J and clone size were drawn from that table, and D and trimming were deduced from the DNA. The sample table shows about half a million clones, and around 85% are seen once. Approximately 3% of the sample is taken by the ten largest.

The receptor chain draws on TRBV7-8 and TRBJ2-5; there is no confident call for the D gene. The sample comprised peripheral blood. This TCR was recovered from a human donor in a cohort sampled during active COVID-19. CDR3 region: CASSPSTQETQYF. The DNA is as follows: TGTGCCAGCAGCCCGAGCACCCAAGAGACCCAGTACTTC.